Listed below are T cell receptor beta chains from one sample, sequenced in a study of blood T cell repertoires in COVID-19. Here immunoSEQ multiplex PCR was the method, and the copy in TCRdb shows in-frame clones only, minus some. Here the sample spans some 210,000 clones, roughly 86% being singletons. The sequenced material came from peripheral blood. The receptors originated from a woman between 45 and 65 years old with active or convalescent COVID-19. Each CDR3 is given with its conserved first and last residue. A D gene is named only where the DNA matches it firmly. Only part of the rows carry a size: once, few, many, or a class if the clone is expanded.

d_gene,j_gene,v_gene,abundance,CDR3aa,CDR3nt
TRBD1,TRBJ1-2,TRBV6-5,-,CASKKGTANYGYTF,TGTGCCAGCAAAAAAGGGACAGCAAACTATGGCTACACCTTC
TRBD2,TRBJ2-1,TRBV3-1/TRBV3-2,-,CASRATSGTNNEQFF,TGTGCCAGCAGAGCGACTAGCGGGACAAACAATGAGCAGTTCTTC
-,TRBJ1-1,TRBV2,-,CASSVFGGAFF,TGTGCCAGCAGTGTATTCGGAGGGGCTTTCTTT
TRBD1,TRBJ2-7,TRBV5-1,once,CASRLPGQGSNEQYF,TGCGCCAGCAGACTACCGGGACAGGGCTCGAACGAGCAGTACTTC
-,TRBJ2-6,TRBV2,-,CASRRLAGANVLTF,TGTGCCAGCAGGAGGCTGGCCGGGGCCAACGTCCTGACTTTC
-,TRBJ2-2,TRBV19,-,CASSPQRNTGELFF,TGTGCCAGTAGTCCCCAGAGGAATACCGGGGAGCTGTTTTTT
-,TRBJ1-5,TRBV7-9,-,CAREKGPRSRHQPQHF,TGTGCCAGAGAAAAGGGGCCCCGAAGCCGCCATCAGCCCCAGCATTTT
TRBD1,TRBJ1-2,TRBV5-6,-,CASSWDRGRYTF,TGTGCCAGCAGCTGGGACAGGGGAAGGTACACCTTC
-,TRBJ1-2,TRBV20-1,-,CSAFSNYGYTF,TGCAGTGCTTTTTCGAACTATGGCTACACCTTC
-,TRBJ2-7,TRBV18,few,CASRREQTSYEQYF,TGTGCCAGCAGACGCGAACAGACCTCCTACGAGCAGTACTTC
TRBD1,TRBJ1-2,TRBV30,few,CACILRDRAYGYTF,TGTGCCTGCATCCTGAGGGACAGAGCCTATGGCTACACCTTC
TRBD1,TRBJ1-1,TRBV11-3,few,CASSLRDSEAFF,TGTGCCAGCAGCTTACGGGACAGCGAAGCTTTCTTT
TRBD1,TRBJ1-3,TRBV19,once,CASAQQGAGNTIYF,TGTGCCAGTGCGCAACAGGGGGCTGGAAACACCATATATTTT
TRBD1,TRBJ1-4,TRBV4-1,-,CASSQDRGPNEKLFF,TGCGCCAGCAGCCAGGACAGGGGACCTAATGAAAAACTGTTTTTT
-,TRBJ1-1,TRBV28,few,CASSLEGWRGFEAFF,TGTGCCAGCAGTTTAGAGGGGTGGAGGGGTTTTGAAGCTTTCTTT
TRBD1,TRBJ1-5,TRBV19,-,CASMGTGNQPQHF,TGTGCCAGTATGGGGACAGGGAATCAGCCCCAGCATTTT